This T cell receptor (beta chain) was documented in a study of T cells in Graves' hyperthyroidism and ophthalmopathy. This clonotype has a count of ten or more. V was clipped by 4 bases and J by 0 bases, with 10 bases between them. Looked up from germline, CDR1 is LGHDT and CDR2 is YNNKEL (reference sequence). The CDR3 covers 16 residues. Using RNA transcripts as the source, TCR beta CDR3 regions were amplified. HTBI primers were employed in a first-round RT-PCR of the TCR CDR3. TCRdb itself ran the multiplex PCR reads through MiXCR, one entry per CDR3 protein. The table records about 600,000 distinct CDR3 sequences, approximately 15% of them present only once.

The source material was blood. This sequence originates from a woman younger than 35 with Graves' ophthalmopathy. The chain has TRBV3-1 and TRBJ1-6, with TRBD1 as a possible D gene (5 bases). DNA for the CDR3: TGTGCCAGCAGCCCCAGACAGAGCTCCTATAATTCACCCCTCCACTTT. This translates into CASSPRQSSYNSPLHF.